This T cell receptor (beta chain) was captured in a study of technical replicates of blood from several donors. The germline V gene has CDR1 SNHLY and CDR2 FYNNEI. Trimming removed 5 bases at V and 3 bases at J, with 8 bases between. This CDR3 has 13 residues. Sequencing was performed with immunoSEQ multiplex PCR; in TCRdb, only in-frame clones are kept and a portion is missing. Among 70,000 to 80,000 clones, roughly 91% were seen once, and the ten largest hold 0.35% to 0.4%. The source of this sequence is a human donor in good health. Some clones in this sample may be carry-over from other donors' samples. Sequencing used T cells isolated from PBMCs. The genes are TRBV2 and TRBJ1-5; D is unresolved. For the CDR3, the DNA is TGTGCCAGCAGTAAGTGGGCCAATCAGCCCCAGCATTTT. It is translated as CASSKWANQPQHF.